Shown below are 29 T cell receptor beta chains from a single sample sequenced in a study of cytomegalovirus exposure and HLA in healthy donors. Data came from immunoSEQ multiplex PCR; TCRdb stores just in-frame clones and leaves some out. The data hold more than 20,000 clones, with under 98% observed a single time. Sample: PBMCs. These receptors originate from a man in his thirties or forties in good health and CMV-seropositive.

This clone has more than one count but fewer than ten. The chain joins TRBV30 to TRBJ2-7, with unresolved D. This CDR3 contains 11 residues. Trimming removed 2 bases at V and 3 bases at J, with 5 bases between. CDR1 is GTSNPN, CDR2 SVGIG, per germline (reference sequence). Written as DNA, the CDR3 is TGTGCCTGGAGTAGGAGCTACGAGCAGTACTTC. It is translated as CAWSRSYEQYF.

The chain is built from TRBV5-1 and TRBJ2-1; weak D call: TRBD2 (5 bases). This CDR3 comprises 15 residues. The V gene's germline CDR1 is SGHRS and CDR2 YFSETQ. V lost 0 bases and J lost 5, with 12 bases in between. This chain's CDR3 is CASSLVLDYDNEQFF. DNA for the CDR3: TGCGCCAGCAGCTTGGTACTAGACTATGACAATGAGCAGTTCTTC. Based on the CDR3 plus reference TRBV5-1 and TRBJ2-1, the full variable domain is KAGVTQTPRYLIKTRGQQVTLSCSPISGHRSVSWYQQTPGQGLQFLFEYFSETQRNKGNFPGRFSGRQFSNSRSEMNVSTLELGDSALYLCASSLVLDYDNEQFFGPGTRLTVL.

This clone was observed once. The rearrangement links TRBV27 to TRBJ1-5; weak D call: TRBD1 (5 bases). From germline, CDR1 is MNHEY and CDR2 SMNVEV (reference sequence). The V end was cut by 2 bases, the J end by 5 bases, with 7 bases between. CDR3 length: 13 amino acids. CDR3 protein: CASSLRGDQPQHF. In DNA form, the CDR3 reads TGTGCCAGCAGTTTACGGGGGGATCAGCCCCAGCATTTT.

The rearrangement uses TRBV5-1 and TRBJ2-7, with TRBD2 matching over 8 bases. The J segment lost 0 bases and the V segment lost 5 bases, leaving 1 base of the junction unmatched. Germline V lookup: CDR1 SGHRS, CDR2 YFSETQ. The CDR3 spans 13 residues. For the CDR3, the DNA is TGCGCCAGCAGAAGCGGGAGCTCCTACGAGCAGTACTTC. This gives the protein CASRSGSSYEQYF.

This chain joins TRBV7-4 and TRBJ2-7; TRBD2 matches 9 bases. CDR3 length: 14 residues. Germline V gives CDR1 SGHVT, CDR2 SQSDAQ. V trimming: 7 bases; J trimming: 7 bases; junction bases outside the gene matches: 11. The CDR3 nucleotides read TGTGCCAGCAACAAGCGGGAGGCCCCTCTTGAGCAGTACTTC. Protein product: CASNKREAPLEQYF.

This chain connects TRBV7-8 to TRBJ1-5; 9 bases are a match to TRBD1. This CDR3 contains 16 residues. From germline, CDR1 is SGHVS and CDR2 FQNEAQ. The V and J ends lost 5 bases and 1 base, in that order; junction bases with no gene match: 6. As DNA, the CDR3 is TGTGCCAGCAGCCCCGGGACAGGGAGGAGCAATCAGCCCCAGCATTTT. This sequence encodes CASSPGTGRSNQPQHF. The full variable domain, with the rest looked up from reference TRBV7-8 and TRBJ1-5, is GAGVSQSPRYKVAKRGQDVALRCDPISGHVSLFWYQQALGQGPEFLTYFQNEAQLDKSGLPSDRFFAERPEGSVSTLKIQRTQQEDSAVYLCASSPGTGRSNQPQHFGDGTRLSIL.

This chain connects TRBV27 to TRBJ1-5, with a weak D call TRBD1 (6 bases). V lost 6 bases and J lost 0, with 12 bases in between. Germline assignment: CDR1 MNHEY and CDR2 SMNVEV (reference sequence). CDR3 length: 15 residues. The CDR3 loop is CASRRGQYSNQPQHF. The CDR3 bases are TGTGCCAGCAGGAGAGGACAGTATAGCAATCAGCCCCAGCATTTT.

The chain uses TRBV7-3 and TRBJ2-2; D is perhaps TRBD2 (6 bases). This CDR3 spans 14 amino acids. Germline V CDR1 and CDR2: SGHTA, FQGTGA. V was clipped by 4 bases and J by 6 bases, with 12 bases between them. The DNA of the CDR3 is TGTGCCAGCAGCTCTACTAGCAACTCCGGGGAGCTGTTTTTT. Encoded protein: CASSSTSNSGELFF.

This clone appeared a single time. This rearrangement joins TRBV9 to TRBJ2-3, with D possibly TRBD2 on 6 matching bases. The germline CDR1 and CDR2 sequences are SGDLS and YYNGEE. V was trimmed by 1 base and J by 0 bases, leaving 9 bases between them. This CDR3 has 15 amino acids. The CDR3 region is CASSVTGTSTDTQYF. The CDR3 DNA reads as TGTGCCAGCAGCGTAACCGGGACTAGCACAGATACGCAGTATTTT.

This rearrangement joins TRBV2 to TRBJ1-2, with 7 bases lining up with TRBD1. The V gene end was trimmed by 5 bases and the J gene end by 2 bases; junction bases not matched to a gene: 8. From germline, CDR1 is SNHLY and CDR2 FYNNEI. The CDR3 covers 15 residues. CDR3 sequence: CASSPGTASNYGYTF. The CDR3 DNA is TGTGCCAGCAGTCCCGGGACAGCCTCGAACTATGGCTACACCTTC.

The chain joins TRBV6-1 to TRBJ2-2; D might be TRBD2 (6 bases). In germline, CDR1 is MNHNS, CDR2 SASEGT. V shed 10 bases and J shed 0 bases, with 15 bases lying between them. The CDR3 is 15 residues long. The CDR3 DNA is TGTGCCATACGGGACTCCCACGCGAACACCGGGGAGCTGTTTTTT. Protein: CAIRDSHANTGELFF.

The genes are TRBV27 and TRBJ2-1, with D perhaps matching TRBD2 (5 bases). The V end lost 4 bases, the J end lost 6 bases, and 16 bases lay between the germline ends. CDR1 is MNHEY, CDR2 SMNVEV, per germline (reference sequence). The CDR3 sequence is 15 residues long. CDR3 sequence (DNA): TGTGCCAGCAGTTCCACCGCCGGACTGATCAATGAGCAGTTCTTC. It encodes CASSSTAGLINEQFF.

The rearrangement uses TRBV7-8 and TRBJ1-2; D gene unclear. Germline values: CDR1 SGHVS, CDR2 FQNEAQ. The CDR3 is 14 amino acids. V lost 2 bases and J 4 bases, leaving 11 bases between the germline ends. Written as DNA, the CDR3 is TGTGCCAGCAGCTTATTTACGGGATCCTATGGCTACACCTTC. Its translation: CASSLFTGSYGYTF.

The chain carries TRBV4-1 and TRBJ2-1, with D perhaps matching TRBD1 (5 bases). There are 13 residues in the CDR3. Trimming removed 1 base from V and 7 bases from J, with 8 bases in between. The germline V gene encodes CDR1 MGHRA and CDR2 YSYEKL. Here the CDR3 reads CASSQGQWNEQFF. CDR3 bases: TGCGCCAGCAGCCAAGGACAGTGGAATGAGCAGTTCTTC.

The genes are TRBV10-2 and TRBJ1-2; the match to TRBD1 covers 7 bases. CDR1 is WSHSY and CDR2 is SAAADI in the germline V gene. The J segment lost 10 bases and the V segment lost 2 bases, leaving 16 bases of the junction unmatched. This CDR3 contains 16 residues. CDR3 nucleotides: TGCGCCAGCAGTGAGCGCGTAGGACAGGAGAAATTCGCCTACACCTTC. It yields the protein CASSERVGQEKFAYTF.

The chain recombines TRBV19 with TRBJ2-3; 9 bases line up with TRBD2. The CDR3 runs to 16 residues. Germline V lookup: CDR1 LNHDA, CDR2 SQIVND (reference sequence). With V trimmed by 5 bases and J by 3 bases, 9 bases remained unmatched. CDR3: CASSPRGSGSTDTQYF. CDR3 DNA: TGTGCCAGTAGTCCCCGGGGTAGCGGGAGTACAGATACGCAGTATTTT.

This chain uses TRBV7-3 with TRBJ1-1; D gene unclear. In germline, CDR1 is SGHTA, CDR2 FQGTGA. The CDR3 loop spans 13 amino acids. With 4 bases removed from V and 4 bases from J, the gap between germline ends came to 10 bases. CDR3 sequence reads: CASSSQSRTEAFF. Here the CDR3 DNA reads TGTGCCAGCAGCTCACAGAGCCGCACTGAAGCTTTCTTT.

The chain uses TRBV6-5 and TRBJ2-1, with D perhaps matching TRBD1 (6 bases). Germline V gives CDR1 MNHEY, CDR2 SVGAGI. The CDR3 runs 14 residues. Trimming cost V 7 bases and J 5 bases, with 15 bases left between them. CDR3 amino acids: CASTPPTGNNEQFF. The CDR3 nucleotides read TGTGCCAGCACCCCCCCCACAGGGAACAATGAGCAGTTCTTC.

The V gene is TRBV19, the J gene TRBJ1-4; unclear D gene. CDR1 is LNHDA and CDR2 is SQIVND in the germline V gene (reference sequence). The CDR3 is made up of 15 amino acids. Trimming took 5 bases from V and 3 from J, leaving 13 bases between them. The CDR3 bases are TGTGCCAGTAGTGCTGGAGAAGTACCTAATGAAAAACTGTTTTTT. Amino acid sequence: CASSAGEVPNEKLFF.

This clone was detected once. The chain's CDR3 is CASSDYYEQYF. Written as DNA, the CDR3 is TGTGCCAGCAGCGACTACTACGAGCAGTACTTC. V usage is TRBV4-2 and J usage is TRBJ2-7, with a tentative D call TRBD2 (5 bases). The germline V gene encodes CDR1 LGHNA and CDR2 YNFKEQ. The CDR3 runs to 11 residues. Between the trimmed V and J ends, which lost 5 bases and 3 bases, there was a span of 5 bases.

The chain is built from TRBV4-1 and TRBJ2-1, with a weak D call TRBD2 (5 bases). The CDR3 is made up of 13 amino acids. Germline assignment: CDR1 MGHRA and CDR2 YSYEKL. The ends were cut back, 2 bases at V and 5 bases at J, with 7 bases in the middle. Here the CDR3 DNA reads TGCGCCAGCAGCCAACCCGGGGACAATGAGCAGTTCTTC. Protein: CASSQPGDNEQFF.

A single count supports this clone. V is TRBV28 and J is TRBJ1-2; a possible D gene is TRBD1 (6 bases). The germline V gene has CDR1 MDHEN and CDR2 SYDVKM. V gave up 6 bases and J gave up 3 bases, with 17 bases separating them. The CDR3 is made up of 15 amino acids. The CDR3: CASRQSGGGYYGYTF. The CDR3 nucleotides read TGTGCCAGCAGGCAATCGGGGGGGGGCTACTATGGCTACACCTTC.

This CDR3 reads CASRWGGGADTQYF. CDR3 nucleotide sequence: TGTGCCAGCAGGTGGGGGGGTGGCGCAGATACGCAGTATTTT. The J gene is TRBJ2-3, the V gene TRBV6-5; 7 nucleotides match TRBD2. With 6 bases clipped from V and 4 bases from J, the junction kept 7 bases outside the gene matches. This CDR3 is 14 amino acids long. Germline V gene sequence: CDR1 MNHEY, CDR2 SVGAGI.

This chain connects TRBV2 to TRBJ2-1, with 15 bases aligning to TRBD2. V shed 4 bases and J 9 bases; nucleotides not matched to a gene: 4. The CDR3 has 15 residues. Per the germline V gene, CDR1 is SNHLY and CDR2 is FYNNEI. CDR3 in amino acids: CASSAGTSGRSEQFF. As DNA, the CDR3 is TGTGCCAGCAGTGCCGGGACTAGCGGGAGGAGTGAGCAGTTCTTC.

A single count supports this clone. The gene calls are TRBV6-1 and TRBJ2-7, with D tentatively TRBD2 (5 bases). Trimming took off 3 bases at V and 0 bases at J, with 9 bases between the two ends. The CDR3 totals 14 residues. Germline V gives CDR1 MNHNS, CDR2 SASEGT. This CDR3 reads CASSERALSYEQYF. Written as DNA, the CDR3 is TGTGCCAGCAGTGAGCGGGCCCTCTCCTACGAGCAGTACTTC.

The chain recombines TRBV4-1 with TRBJ2-1; 9 nucleotides align to TRBD1. The CDR3 sequence is 16 residues long. J gave up 8 bases and V 1 base, and 9 bases lay outside the gene matches. Germline CDR1 reads MGHRA; CDR2 reads YSYEKL. The CDR3 nucleotides are TGCGCCAGCAGCCAAGTAAAGGGACAGGGAATTCATGAGCAGTTCTTC. It translates to CASSQVKGQGIHEQFF.

The chain links TRBV2 to TRBJ2-6, with 9 bases lining up with TRBD1. Germline CDR1 is SNHLY and CDR2 is FYNNEI. V dropped 4 bases and J dropped 2; count of bases not matched to a gene: 3. The CDR3 length is 16 residues. In nucleotides, the CDR3 is TGTGCCAGCAGTGTCGACAGGGGGGCTGGGGCCAACGTCCTGACTTTC. Translation gives CASSVDRGAGANVLTF.

The rearrangement joins TRBV19 to TRBJ2-7; 9 positions agree with TRBD2. CDR3 length: 15 residues. Looked up from germline, CDR1 is LNHDA and CDR2 is SQIVND (reference sequence). The V and J ends lost 6 bases and 5 bases, in that order; junction bases with no gene match: 11. CDR3 loop: CASRPTSGEVNEQYF. The CDR3 coding sequence is TGTGCCAGTAGGCCGACTAGCGGTGAAGTTAACGAGCAGTACTTC.

The chain joins TRBV21-1 to TRBJ1-1; the table's D call of TRBD1 was not tested on the DNA. TRBV21-1 is tagged as a pseudogene. There are 14 residues in the CDR3. This chain's CDR3 is CASSKKGTGEGAFF. The DNA of the CDR3 is TGTGCCAGCAGCAAAAAGGGGACAGGGGAAGGAGCTTTCTTT.